This T cell receptor beta chain was found in a study of technical replicates of blood from several donors. The data were produced by immunoSEQ multiplex PCR, yet TCRdb's version contains in-frame clones alone and is incomplete. This repertoire shows tens of thousands of clones, about nine tenths found once; its top ten account for about 0.38%. Per the germline V gene, CDR1 is KGHSH and CDR2 is LQKENI. The CDR3 contains 15 residues. Trimming removed 2 bases from V and 0 bases from J; junction bases left unmatched: 1. Sequencing used T cells isolated from PBMCs. The sequence came from a human donor in good health. V gene TRBV18 combines with J gene TRBJ2-7; the match to TRBD2 covers 10 bases. The CDR3 bases are TGTGCCAGCTCACCAGCTAGCGGGAGCTCCTACGAGCAGTACTTC. It yields the protein CASSPASGSSYEQYF.